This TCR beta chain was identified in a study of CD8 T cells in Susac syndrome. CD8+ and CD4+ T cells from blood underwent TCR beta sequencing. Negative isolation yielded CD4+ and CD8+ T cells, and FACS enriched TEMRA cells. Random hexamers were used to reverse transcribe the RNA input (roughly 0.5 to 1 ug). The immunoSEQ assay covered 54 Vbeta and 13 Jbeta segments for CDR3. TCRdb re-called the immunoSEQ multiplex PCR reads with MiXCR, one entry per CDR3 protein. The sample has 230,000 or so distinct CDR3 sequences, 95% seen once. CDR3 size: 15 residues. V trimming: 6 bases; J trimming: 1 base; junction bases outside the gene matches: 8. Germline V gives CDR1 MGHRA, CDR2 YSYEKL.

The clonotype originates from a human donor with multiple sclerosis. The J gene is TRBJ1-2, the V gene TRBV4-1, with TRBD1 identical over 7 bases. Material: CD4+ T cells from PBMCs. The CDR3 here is CASRGTASFNYGYTF. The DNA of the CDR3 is TGCGCCAGCAGAGGGACAGCCAGCTTTAACTATGGCTACACCTTC.